The clone carrying this T cell receptor (beta chain) turned up a few times. Its specificity is unknown. This sample is drawn from a study of memory CD4+ T cells and cytomegalovirus serostatus. Study results and limitations: Suggested: most of the CMV-linked TCR signature lies in CD4+ memory cells. CMV serostatus prediction reached median AUC roughly 0.95, or 0.91 with US-trained model. About two fifths of the roughly 150 known CMV-associated TCRbeta sequences appeared in CD4+ memory.

The sort gate was single viable CD3+CD4+CD8-CD45RO+ cells for memory CD4+ T cells. TCRdb's table, derived via immunoSEQ multiplex PCR, lists solely in-frame clones and lacks some. The sample has just under 40,000 clones; about 73% are singletons. The material sequenced was memory CD4+ T cells from blood. This receptor was obtained from an adult in good health and CMV-seronegative.

The CDR3 is CSATGKGGQETQYF. In DNA form, the CDR3 reads TGCAGCGCGACAGGGAAGGGCGGCCAAGAGACCCAGTACTTC. The gene calls are TRBV29-1 and TRBJ2-5; 7 bases are a match to TRBD1. The CDR3 runs to 14 residues. Germline-derived CDR1 and CDR2 are SQVTM and ANQGSEA. V shed 7 bases and J 1 base; nucleotides not matched to a gene: 9. Full variable domain (missing parts from reference TRBV29-1 and TRBJ2-5): SAVISQKPSRDICQRGTSLTIQCQVDSQVTMMFWYRQQPGQSLTLIATANQGSEATYESGFVIDKFPISRPNLTFSTLTVSNMSPEDSSIYLCSATGKGGQETQYFGPGTRLLVL.